Shown below are 24 T cell receptor beta chains from a single sample sequenced in a study of T-cell memory formation after mild COVID-19. One entry per CDR3 protein results from TCRdb running MiXCR on the 5' RACE reads. This repertoire shows approximately 250,000 distinct CDR3 sequences, around 17% found once; its top ten account for 22%. Sequenced: PBMCs or a T cell subset sorted from them (not recorded which). All receptors come from a man younger than 30 who had mild COVID-19 (a few samples of this study predate the infection). Cell type and time point are not known.

A few counts support this clonotype. The chain couples TRBV18 to TRBJ1-1; the D is unclear. The CDR3 covers 14 residues. Germline V gives CDR1 KGHSH, CDR2 LQKENI. Trimming cost V 8 bases and J 0 bases, with 13 bases left between them. CDR3 sequence reads: CASLVRSVNTEAFF. DNA for the CDR3: TGTGCCAGCCTGGTTCGATCGGTGAACACTGAAGCTTTCTTT.

This chain uses TRBV20-1 with TRBJ1-1, with a possible D match to TRBD1 (6 bases). V was shortened by 0 bases and J by 6 bases, with 14 bases between the two germline ends. This CDR3 comprises 14 residues. Germline loops: CDR1 DFQATT, CDR2 SNEGSKA (reference sequence). CDR3 region: CSARDRTEGAEAFF. As DNA, the CDR3 is TGCAGTGCTAGAGATAGGACGGAGGGGGCTGAAGCTTTCTTT.

A few counts support this clonotype. The V gene is TRBV29-1, the J gene TRBJ1-1; D possibly corresponds to TRBD1 (6 bases). V lost 4 bases and J lost 7, with 10 bases in between. This CDR3 has 11 amino acids. Germline V CDR1 and CDR2: SQVTM, ANQGSEA. In DNA form, the CDR3 reads TGCAGCGTTGGAGACAGGTTTGAAGCTTTCTTT. This sequence encodes CSVGDRFEAFF.

This chain joins TRBV7-2 and TRBJ2-3; the match to TRBD2 covers 8 bases. The germline CDR1 and CDR2 sequences are SGHTA and FQGNSA. The CDR3 is 14 amino acids. J gave up 10 bases and V 4 bases, and 10 bases lay outside the gene matches. The CDR3 spells CASSSPWGLDPQYF. CDR3 coding DNA: TGTGCCAGCAGCTCACCGTGGGGACTAGACCCGCAGTATTTT.

There are a few counts of this clonotype. V gene TRBV7-2 combines with J gene TRBJ2-1; D perhaps matches TRBD1 (5 bases). V lost 2 bases, J lost 12 bases, and 11 bases lay in between. This CDR3 is 12 amino acids long. CDR1 and CDR2 (germline): SGHTA, FQGNSA. CDR3 DNA sequence: TGTGCCAGCAGCTTACAGGGCGATGGGCAGTTCTTC. Translation: CASSLQGDGQFF.

There are a few counts of this clonotype. This chain links TRBV6-2 or TRBV6-3 with TRBJ1-1; 10 bases are shared with TRBD1. Per germline, CDR1 MNHEY and CDR2 SVGEGT. With V trimmed by 6 bases and J by 3 bases, 10 bases remained unmatched. This CDR3 has 16 residues. CDR3 sequence reads: CASRGQGEVIYTEAFF. The CDR3 region has the DNA TGTGCCAGCAGAGGACAGGGGGAAGTGATTTACACTGAAGCTTTCTTT.

This clonotype appeared a few times. The rearrangement joins TRBV27 to TRBJ1-2; D is perhaps TRBD1 (6 bases). V dropped 0 bases and J dropped 5 bases, with 13 bases sitting between them. The germline V gene has CDR1 MNHEY and CDR2 SMNVEV (reference sequence). This CDR3 contains 15 residues. The CDR3 loop is CASSLSTGTPYGYTF. CDR3 nucleotide sequence: TGTGCCAGCAGTTTATCTACCGGGACACCATATGGCTACACCTTC.

The chain links TRBV28 to TRBJ1-2, with a tentative D call TRBD1 (6 bases). The V gene's germline CDR1 is MDHEN and CDR2 SYDVKM. V gave up 4 bases and J gave up 1 base, with 10 bases separating them. This CDR3 region has 14 residues. The CDR3 region is CASSYTGLNYGYTF. The CDR3 coding sequence is TGTGCCAGCAGTTATACAGGGCTTAACTATGGCTACACCTTC.

CDR3 sequence: CASSYRDSIAYEQYF. The CDR3 DNA follows: TGTGCCAGCAGTTACAGGGACAGCATCGCCTACGAGCAGTACTTC. The chain links TRBV6-5 to TRBJ2-7; TRBD1 matches at 7 bases. With 2 bases clipped from V and 2 bases from J, the junction kept 6 bases outside the gene matches. The germline V gene has CDR1 MNHEY and CDR2 SVGAGI. CDR3 length: 15 amino acids.

This clonotype has more than one count but fewer than ten. In nucleotides, the CDR3 is TGTGCCAGCACCCCGGGACAGCACTATGGCTACACCTTC. This sequence encodes CASTPGQHYGYTF. V gene TRBV28 combines with J gene TRBJ1-2, with 7 bases matching TRBD1. Per the germline V gene, CDR1 is MDHEN and CDR2 is SYDVKM. This CDR3 spans 13 amino acids. Germline trimming cut 7 bases from V and 3 bases from J; bases unmatched to any gene: 5.

CDR3: CSARGTETTDTQYF. The DNA for the CDR3 is TGCAGTGCTCGGGGGACCGAGACCACAGATACGCAGTATTTT. The V and J genes are TRBV20-1 and TRBJ2-3, with D possibly TRBD2 on 6 matching bases. Trimming took off 5 bases at V and 2 bases at J, with 14 bases between the two ends. The CDR3 is 14 amino acids. Germline V gene lookup returns CDR1 DFQATT and CDR2 SNEGSKA (reference sequence).

This chain uses TRBV7-9 with TRBJ2-5, with D possibly being TRBD2 (7 bases). Between the trimmed V and J ends, which lost 5 bases and 1 base, there was a span of 17 bases. The CDR3 is 16 residues long. CDR1 is SEHNR and CDR2 is FQNEAQ in the germline V gene (reference sequence). The CDR3 DNA reads as TGTGCCAGCAGCCTTAACTCGGGGGGCCCCCAAGAGACCCAGTACTTC. This encodes CASSLNSGGPQETQYF.

The rearrangement uses TRBV7-9 and TRBJ2-3; 8 nucleotides match TRBD2. Germline-derived CDR1 and CDR2 are SEHNR and FQNEAQ (reference sequence). CDR3 length: 16 residues. J lost 2 bases, V lost 6 bases, and 10 bases had no gene match. The CDR3 DNA reads as TGTGCCAGCAGGCCTCGGGCGGGGGGACTCACAGATACGCAGTATTTT. As protein: CASRPRAGGLTDTQYF.

This sequence joins TRBV2 and TRBJ2-7; the D gene is possibly TRBD2 (5 bases). The CDR3 totals 14 residues. The germline V gene has CDR1 SNHLY and CDR2 FYNNEI. Trimming left V 2 bases short and J 9 bases short, with 17 bases between. In nucleotides, the CDR3 is TGTGCCAGCAGTGAACTTGTCGGGATTAGCTCGCAGTACGTC. Translated, it gives CASSELVGISSQYV.

This clonotype was recorded a few times. DNA for the CDR3: TGTGCCAGCAGCTTAGCGCCGCGGGGGAACACCGGGGAGCTGTTTTTT. Protein sequence: CASSLAPRGNTGELFF. The V and J genes are TRBV7-8 and TRBJ2-2, with D possibly matching TRBD2 (6 bases). CDR1 and CDR2 from the germline V gene are SGHVS and FQNEAQ. Trimming took off 0 bases at V and 1 base at J, with 9 bases between the two ends. The CDR3 extends over 16 amino acids.

The chain uses TRBV5-1 and TRBJ1-1; D gene ambiguous. This CDR3 comprises 15 residues. Trimming shortened V by 3 bases and J by 1 base, and 13 bases separated the two germline ends. In germline, CDR1 is SGHRS, CDR2 YFSETQ. CDR3 sequence: CASSSFGPGNTEAFF. CDR3 sequence (DNA): TGCGCCAGCAGCTCATTCGGACCGGGGAACACTGAAGCTTTCTTT.

The chain carries TRBV5-1 and TRBJ2-6; no definite D call. The CDR3 runs 15 residues. CDR1 is SGHRS and CDR2 is YFSETQ in the germline V gene. Trimming pared 0 bases from V and 1 base from J, leaving 5 bases between. CDR3 amino acids: CASSLVVSGANVLTF. The CDR3 DNA is TGCGCCAGCAGCTTGGTAGTGTCTGGGGCCAACGTCCTGACTTTC.

This clonotype has just a few counts. One end of the junction does not line up with germline, which may come from a read error. The J gene is TRBJ2-5, the V gene TRBV7-7; a possible D gene is TRBD1 (5 bases). The length of the CDR3 is 15 residues. Germline assignment: CDR1 SSHAT and CDR2 FNYEAQ (reference sequence). CDR3 in DNA: TGTGCTAGCAGCCCAGGTCAGGGTGTGAGGGAGACCCAGTACTTC. Encoded protein: CASSPGQGVRETQYF.

This clonotype was seen a handful of times. The rearrangement links TRBV7-9 to TRBJ1-1; D is ambiguous. Trimming removed 4 bases at V and 1 base at J, with 13 bases between. This CDR3 is built from 15 residues. Germline V gene sequence: CDR1 SEHNR, CDR2 FQNEAQ (reference sequence). CDR3 loop: CASSSPAIKNTEAFF. The CDR3, as DNA: TGTGCCAGCAGCTCGCCCGCCATAAAGAACACTGAAGCTTTCTTT.

The chain is built from TRBV6-5 and TRBJ1-2, with D uncertain. V was cut by 8 bases and J by 7 bases, with 17 bases left in between. The CDR3 has 13 residues. The germline gives CDR1 MNHEY, CDR2 SVGAGI. CDR3 nucleotide sequence: TGTGCCAGCCGCCCCCGGGGATCGGGTGGCTACACCTTC. Its protein product is CASRPRGSGGYTF.

The chain carries TRBV12-3 or TRBV12-4 and TRBJ2-3; 11 nucleotides align to TRBD2. V shed 6 bases, J shed 2 bases, and the junction held 4 bases outside the gene matches. CDR3 length: 15 residues. CDR3 DNA: TGTGCCAGCAGCCTAGCGGGGGGCTACACAGATACGCAGTATTTT. Protein product: CASSLAGGYTDTQYF.

The V and J genes are TRBV11-3 and TRBJ2-2; D perhaps matches TRBD2 (6 bases). CDR3 size: 14 residues. CDR1 SGHNT and CDR2 YENEEA come from the germline V gene. Trimming removed 1 base at V and 7 bases at J, with 10 bases between. CDR3 sequence (DNA): TGTGCCAGCAGCTTAGGCCGGGGGAACGGGGAGCTGTTTTTT. Its protein product is CASSLGRGNGELFF.

This clonotype was observed at least ten times. The V and J genes are TRBV4-2 and TRBJ2-5, with D possibly matching TRBD2 (6 bases). The CDR3 sequence is 18 residues long. Germline V gene lookup returns CDR1 LGHNA and CDR2 YNFKEQ. V lost 2 bases, J lost 3 bases, and 22 bases lay in between. The CDR3 region has the DNA TGTGCCAGCAGCCAACCCTTAGGGGCGCTGGGACTCGAAGAGACCCAGTACTTC. This encodes CASSQPLGALGLEETQYF.

This clonotype was seen only a few times. The chain has TRBV5-1 and TRBJ2-2; tentative D call: TRBD1 (6 bases). This CDR3 comprises 13 residues. The germline V gene has CDR1 SGHRS and CDR2 YFSETQ. Trimming pared 4 bases from V and 6 bases from J, leaving 10 bases between. CDR3 coding DNA: TGCGCCAGCAGCGGCAGGGGTGCCGGGGAGCTGTTTTTT. Residues: CASSGRGAGELFF. The full variable domain, completed using reference TRBV5-1 and TRBJ2-2, is KAGVTQTPRYLIKTRGQQVTLSCSPISGHRSVSWYQQTPGQGLQFLFEYFSETQRNKGNFPGRFSGRQFSNSRSEMNVSTLELGDSALYLCASSGRGAGELFFGEGSRLTVL.